The next 9 T cell receptor beta chains were all read from a single sample in a study of shared clonotypes between healthy human individuals. Here immunoSEQ multiplex PCR was the method, and the copy in TCRdb shows in-frame clones only, minus some. The data show approximately 940,000 clones, around three quarters seen once. Material: memory CD4+ T cells sorted from blood. Subset noted: CD45RA-negative fraction. The receptors come from a man between 18 and 35 years old in good health.

The rearrangement joins TRBV30 to TRBJ2-3; D is uncertain. Germline V gene data show CDR1 as GTSNPN and CDR2 as SVGIG (reference sequence). The CDR3 covers 13 residues. Trimming pared 1 base from V and 2 bases from J, leaving 7 bases between. The CDR3 DNA reads TGTGCCTGGAGTGGAGCAAACACAGATACGCAGTATTTT. This codes for CAWSGANTDTQYF. The complete variable domain, with remaining parts taken from reference TRBV30 and TRBJ2-3, reads SQTIHQWPATLVQPVGSPLSLECTVEGTSNPNLYWYRQAAGRGLQLLFYSVGIGQISSEVPQNLSASRPQDRQFILSSKKLLLSDSGFYLCAWSGANTDTQYFGPGTRLTVL.

The chain links TRBV2 to TRBJ1-4; D remains unclear. The CDR3 has 12 amino acids. The germline V and J ends were trimmed by 7 bases and 8 bases, with 11 bases remaining between them. Germline V gene data show CDR1 as SNHLY and CDR2 as FYNNEI. This CDR3 is CASTRGKEKLFF. The CDR3 DNA reads TGTGCCAGCACGAGAGGAAAAGAAAAACTGTTTTTT.

CDR3 DNA: TGTGCCAGCAGCACGAGACAACGTCAGAACACTGAAGCTTTCTTT. Translating gives CASSTRQRQNTEAFF. This chain joins TRBV7-2 and TRBJ1-1, with unresolved D. The CDR3 is 15 residues long. V was shortened by 5 bases and J by 1 base, with 14 bases between the two germline ends. Germline lookup yields CDR1 SGHTA and CDR2 FQGNSA. The whole variable domain, remainder taken from reference TRBV7-2 and TRBJ1-1, is GAGVSQSPSNKVTEKGKDVELRCDPISGHTALYWYRQSLGQGLEFLIYFQGNSAPDKSGLPSDRFSAERTGGSVSTLTIQRTQQEDSAVYLCASSTRQRQNTEAFFGQGTRLTVV.

J is TRBJ1-6 and V is TRBV5-1, with D tentatively TRBD1 (5 bases). V was pared by 4 bases and J by 10 bases, with 15 bases between. The V gene's germline CDR1 is SGHRS and CDR2 YFSETQ. The CDR3 totals 14 residues. The CDR3 is CASSGTPGVSPLHF. As DNA, the CDR3 is TGCGCCAGCAGCGGGACCCCAGGTGTGTCACCCCTCCACTTT.

In this sample, this clone turned up many times. CDR3 sequence: CASSPHGRGANTGELFF. CDR3 coding DNA: TGTGCCAGCAGCCCTCATGGGAGGGGGGCGAACACCGGGGAGCTGTTTTTT. V is TRBV7-9 and J is TRBJ2-2; a weak D match, TRBD2 (7 bases). The germline V and J ends were trimmed by 5 bases and 0 bases, with 16 bases remaining between them. The CDR3 consists of 17 residues. The germline CDR1 and CDR2 sequences are SEHNR and FQNEAQ (reference sequence).

J is TRBJ1-2 and V is TRBV6-1, with D perhaps matching TRBD1 (5 bases). Germline values: CDR1 MNHNS, CDR2 SASEGT. Trimming stripped 7 bases from V and 2 bases from J, with 11 bases between. The CDR3 contains 13 residues. CDR3 residues: CASTGQGNYGYTF. DNA for the CDR3: TGTGCCAGCACGGGTCAGGGCAACTATGGCTACACCTTC.

The genes are TRBV27 and TRBJ2-2; 7 bases are shared with TRBD1. CDR3 size: 15 residues. J was trimmed by 5 bases and V by 4 bases; bases with no gene match: 7. The germline CDR1 and CDR2 sequences are MNHEY and SMNVEV (reference sequence). The CDR3 nucleotides read TGTGCCAGCAGTTACGAGCCGACAGGGACCGGGGAGCTGTTTTTT. As protein: CASSYEPTGTGELFF.

The rearrangement joins TRBV29-1 to TRBJ2-7, with TRBD2 matching over 8 bases. CDR1 and CDR2 from the germline V gene are SQVTM and ANQGSEA. After removal of 2 bases from V and 7 bases from J, the junction contained 19 bases not matched to a gene. This CDR3 is built from 17 residues. The CDR3 loop reads CSVELGRAGTRAIEQYF. In DNA, the CDR3 is TGCAGCGTTGAATTGGGCAGGGCCGGGACTAGGGCAATAGAGCAGTACTTC.

This clone came up once. The gene calls are TRBV19 and TRBJ1-1; 11 bases agree with TRBD1. Germline V lookup: CDR1 LNHDA, CDR2 SQIVND (reference sequence). V dropped 4 bases and J dropped 4; count of bases not matched to a gene: 8. The CDR3 length is 16 residues. CDR3 residues: CASSTGTGGMGTEAFF. CDR3 in DNA: TGTGCCAGTAGTACTGGGACAGGGGGTATGGGCACTGAAGCTTTCTTT.